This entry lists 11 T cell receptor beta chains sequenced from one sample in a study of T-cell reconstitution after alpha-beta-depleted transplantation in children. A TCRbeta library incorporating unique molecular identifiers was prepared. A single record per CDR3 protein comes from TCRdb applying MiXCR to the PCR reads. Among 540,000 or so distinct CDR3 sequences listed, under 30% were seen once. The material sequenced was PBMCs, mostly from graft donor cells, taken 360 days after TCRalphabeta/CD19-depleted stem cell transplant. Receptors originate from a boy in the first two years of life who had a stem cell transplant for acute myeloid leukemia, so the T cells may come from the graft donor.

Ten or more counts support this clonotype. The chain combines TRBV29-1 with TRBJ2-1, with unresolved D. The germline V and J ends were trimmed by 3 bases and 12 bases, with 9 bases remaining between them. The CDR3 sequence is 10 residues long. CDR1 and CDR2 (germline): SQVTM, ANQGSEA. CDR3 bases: TGCAGCGTTGAGTGGGGTGGGCAGTTCTTC. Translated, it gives CSVEWGGQFF.

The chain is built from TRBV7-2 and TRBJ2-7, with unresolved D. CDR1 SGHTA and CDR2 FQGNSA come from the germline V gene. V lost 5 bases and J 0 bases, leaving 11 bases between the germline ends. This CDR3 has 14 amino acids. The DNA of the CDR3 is TGTGCCAGCAGCCTAGTTATAGCCTCCTACGAGCAGTACGTC. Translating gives CASSLVIASYEQYV.

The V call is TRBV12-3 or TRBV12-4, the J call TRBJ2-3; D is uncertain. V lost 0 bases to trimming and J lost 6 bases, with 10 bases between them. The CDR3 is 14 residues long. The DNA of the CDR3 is TGTGCCAGCAGTTTAGCGCATCCATGGGATACGCAGTATTTT. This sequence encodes CASSLAHPWDTQYF.

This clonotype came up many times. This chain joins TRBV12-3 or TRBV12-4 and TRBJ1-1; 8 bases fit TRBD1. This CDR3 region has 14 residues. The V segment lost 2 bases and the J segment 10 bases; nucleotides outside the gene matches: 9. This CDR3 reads CASSLSAGGSGAFF. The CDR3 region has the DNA TGTGCCAGCAGTTTATCGGCAGGGGGCTCTGGAGCTTTCTTT.

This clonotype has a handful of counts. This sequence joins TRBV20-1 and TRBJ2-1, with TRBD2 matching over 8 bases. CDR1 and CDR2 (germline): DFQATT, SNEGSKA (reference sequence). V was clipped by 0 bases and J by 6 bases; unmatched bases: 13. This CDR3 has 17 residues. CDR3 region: CSAREGGGLPRGNEQFF. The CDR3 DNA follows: TGCAGTGCTAGAGAAGGCGGGGGGCTTCCCCGGGGCAATGAGCAGTTCTTC.

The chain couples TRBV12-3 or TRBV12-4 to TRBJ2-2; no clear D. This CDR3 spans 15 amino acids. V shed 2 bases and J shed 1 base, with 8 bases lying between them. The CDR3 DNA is TGTGCCAGCAGTTTAAGGGCAGAGAACACCGGGGAGCTGTTTTTT. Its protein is CASSLRAENTGELFF.

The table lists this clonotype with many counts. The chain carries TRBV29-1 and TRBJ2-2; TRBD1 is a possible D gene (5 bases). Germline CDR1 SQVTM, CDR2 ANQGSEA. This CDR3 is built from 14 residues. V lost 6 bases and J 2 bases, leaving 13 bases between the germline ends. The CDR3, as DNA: TGCAGCGTCCTTTTGCAGGGAAACACCGGGGAGCTGTTTTTT. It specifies CSVLLQGNTGELFF.

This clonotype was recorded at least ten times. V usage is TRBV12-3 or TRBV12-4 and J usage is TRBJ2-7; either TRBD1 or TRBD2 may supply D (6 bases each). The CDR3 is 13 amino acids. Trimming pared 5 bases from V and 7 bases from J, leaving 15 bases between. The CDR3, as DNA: TGTGCCAGCAGTAAACAACAGGGAGGTGAGCAGTACGTC. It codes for CASSKQQGGEQYV.

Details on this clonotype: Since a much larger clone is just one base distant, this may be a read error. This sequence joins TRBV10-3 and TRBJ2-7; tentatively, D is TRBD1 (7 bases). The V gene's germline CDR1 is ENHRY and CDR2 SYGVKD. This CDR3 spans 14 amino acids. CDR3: CVIRGAESLGEQYF. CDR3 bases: TGTGTCATCAGGGGGGCGGAGAGCCTTGGCGAGCAGTACTTC.

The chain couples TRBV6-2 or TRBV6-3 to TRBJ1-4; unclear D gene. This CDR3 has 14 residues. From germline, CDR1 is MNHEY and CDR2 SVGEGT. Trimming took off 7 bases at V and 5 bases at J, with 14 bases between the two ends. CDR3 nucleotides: TGTGCCAGCAACCCCGGGCGACTAAATGAAAAACTGTTTTTT. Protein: CASNPGRLNEKLFF.

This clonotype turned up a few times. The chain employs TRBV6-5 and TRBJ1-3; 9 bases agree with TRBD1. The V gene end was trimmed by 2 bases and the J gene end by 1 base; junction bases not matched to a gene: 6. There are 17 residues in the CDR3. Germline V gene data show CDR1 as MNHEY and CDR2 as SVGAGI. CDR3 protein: CASSYPRGQGSGNTIYF. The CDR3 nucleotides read TGTGCCAGCAGTTACCCTCGGGGACAGGGTTCTGGAAACACCATATATTTT.